Listed below are T cell receptor beta chains from one sample, sequenced in a study of T cells in Graves' hyperthyroidism and ophthalmopathy. TCRdb reprocessed the multiplex PCR reads via MiXCR and lists one record per CDR3 protein. The sample yields about 400,000 distinct CDR3 sequences, more than 13% seen once. The sequencing sample was made of blood. These receptors originate from a woman between 25 and 40 years old with Graves' hyperthyroidism. Each CDR3 is given with its conserved first and last residue. D genes are given only for firm matches. Clone size, where shown, is once, few, many, or a class for clones that have expanded.

d_gene: .
v_gene: TRBV20-1
abundance: many
j_gene: TRBJ1-1
CDR3aa: CSAKRPSREAEAFF
CDR3nt: TGCAGTGCTAAGCGCCCTTCCAGGGAGGCTGAAGCTTTCTTT

d_gene: .
v_gene: TRBV7-9
abundance: few
j_gene: TRBJ2-5
CDR3aa: CASSLRVQGIRETQYF
CDR3nt: TGTGCCAGCAGCTTGAGGGTACAGGGAATTCGGGAGACCCAGTACTTC

d_gene: .
v_gene: TRBV12-3/TRBV12-4
abundance: many
j_gene: TRBJ2-3
CDR3aa: CASSFQDTQYF
CDR3nt: TGTGCCAGCAGTTTCCAAGATACGCAGTATTTT

d_gene: .
v_gene: TRBV5-1
abundance: many
j_gene: TRBJ1-1
CDR3aa: CASSFENTLEAFF
CDR3nt: TGCGCCAGCAGCTTTGAGAACACGCTTGAAGCTTTCTTT

d_gene: .
v_gene: TRBV30
abundance: few
j_gene: TRBJ2-6
CDR3aa: CAWDGSGANVLTF
CDR3nt: TGTGCCTGGGACGGCTCTGGGGCCAACGTCCTGACTTTC

d_gene: TRBD1
v_gene: TRBV2
abundance: many
j_gene: TRBJ1-2
CDR3aa: CASSVSDRGNYGYTF
CDR3nt: TGTGCCAGCAGTGTATCGGACAGGGGGAACTATGGCTACACCTTC

d_gene: .
v_gene: TRBV5-1
abundance: many
j_gene: TRBJ1-1
CDR3aa: CASTAWSLDTEAFF
CDR3nt: TGCGCCAGCACCGCTTGGTCGTTGGACACTGAAGCTTTCTTT

d_gene: .
v_gene: TRBV5-1
abundance: few
j_gene: TRBJ1-3
CDR3aa: CASSLSGHNGNTIYF
CDR3nt: TGCGCCAGCAGCCTGTCGGGACATAATGGAAACACCATATATTTT

d_gene: TRBD2
v_gene: TRBV18
abundance: few
j_gene: TRBJ2-1
CDR3aa: CASSPLSGRPDNEQFF
CDR3nt: TGTGCCAGCTCACCCCTTAGCGGGAGGCCCGACAATGAGCAGTTCTTC

d_gene: .
v_gene: TRBV29-1
abundance: few
j_gene: TRBJ2-7
CDR3aa: CSVFANSSYEQYF
CDR3nt: TGCAGCGTTTTCGCCAACTCGAGCTACGAGCAGTACTTC

d_gene: .
v_gene: TRBV6-1
abundance: few
j_gene: TRBJ2-7
CDR3aa: CASRDSAYEQYF
CDR3nt: TGTGCCAGCCGCGACAGCGCATACGAGCAGTACTTC

d_gene: TRBD1
v_gene: TRBV20-1
abundance: many
j_gene: TRBJ2-1
CDR3aa: CSASAPRQGATFLGQFF
CDR3nt: TGCAGTGCTAGCGCCCCGAGACAGGGGGCGACCTTTTTGGGGCAGTTCTTC

d_gene: TRBD2
v_gene: TRBV5-1
abundance: .
j_gene: TRBJ2-7
CDR3aa: CASRELADEQYF
CDR3nt: TGCGCCAGCAGAGAACTAGCGGACGAGCAGTACTTC

d_gene: TRBD1
v_gene: TRBV10-2
abundance: few
j_gene: TRBJ1-1
CDR3aa: CASSDTNRGNTEAFF
CDR3nt: TGCGCCAGCAGTGACACCAACAGGGGGAACACTGAAGCTTTCTTT

d_gene: TRBD2
v_gene: TRBV16
abundance: many
j_gene: TRBJ2-2
CDR3aa: CASSQTQQGLAGTGELFF
CDR3nt: TGTGCCAGCAGCCAGACACAGCAGGGACTAGCGGGGACCGGGGAGCTGTTTTTT

d_gene: TRBD1
v_gene: TRBV19
abundance: .
j_gene: TRBJ2-1
CDR3aa: CASSIEAGTGILNEQFF
CDR3nt: TGTGCCAGTAGTATTGAGGCGGGGACAGGGATTCTTAATGAGCAGTTCTTC

d_gene: .
v_gene: TRBV24-1
abundance: .
j_gene: TRBJ1-3
CDR3aa: CATSEGGRNTIYF
CDR3nt: TGTGCCACCAGTGAGGGGGGGCGAAACACCATATATTTT

d_gene: TRBD2
v_gene: TRBV6-2/TRBV6-3
abundance: few
j_gene: TRBJ2-5
CDR3aa: CASSRGLAGGQETQYF
CDR3nt: TGTGCCAGCAGCCGAGGACTAGCGGGGGGCCAAGAGACCCAGTACTTC

d_gene: .
v_gene: TRBV11-3
abundance: few
j_gene: TRBJ2-2
CDR3aa: CASSLFVGGAGELFF
CDR3nt: TGTGCCAGCAGCTTATTTGTAGGGGGAGCCGGGGAGCTGTTTTTT

d_gene: .
v_gene: TRBV9
abundance: .
j_gene: TRBJ1-4
CDR3aa: CASSVEGGGGDEKLFF
CDR3nt: TGTGCCAGCAGCGTAGAGGGCGGAGGGGGAGATGAAAAACTGTTTTTT

d_gene: .
v_gene: TRBV3-1
abundance: many
j_gene: TRBJ2-2
CDR3aa: CASSQGPVGVTGELFF
CDR3nt: TGTGCCAGCAGCCAAGGCCCAGTTGGGGTCACCGGGGAGCTGTTTTTT

d_gene: .
v_gene: TRBV2
abundance: many
j_gene: TRBJ2-3
CDR3aa: CASSVEGPTQYF
CDR3nt: TGTGCCAGCAGTGTTGAGGGACCTACGCAGTATTTT

d_gene: .
v_gene: TRBV11-2
abundance: many
j_gene: TRBJ2-7
CDR3aa: CASSLARGEQYF
CDR3nt: TGTGCCAGCAGTTTGGCTCGGGGGGAGCAGTACTTC

d_gene: .
v_gene: TRBV20-1
abundance: many
j_gene: TRBJ1-4
CDR3aa: CSAHRGNEKLFF
CDR3nt: TGCAGTGCTCATCGGGGGAATGAAAAACTGTTTTTT

d_gene: .
v_gene: TRBV25-1
abundance: few
j_gene: TRBJ2-3
CDR3aa: CASRGLAPSTDTQYF
CDR3nt: TGTGCCAGCAGAGGTCTGGCTCCAAGCACAGATACGCAGTATTTT

d_gene: TRBD2
v_gene: TRBV7-2
abundance: .
j_gene: TRBJ2-5
CDR3aa: CASLGGGREETQYF
CDR3nt: TGTGCCAGCTTGGGGGGAGGGAGGGAAGAGACCCAGTACTTC

d_gene: .
v_gene: TRBV30
abundance: many
j_gene: TRBJ2-4
CDR3aa: CAWSVLNGITSLAKNIQYF
CDR3nt: TGTGCCTGGAGTGTACTCAACGGGATCACCTCCTTAGCCAAAAACATTCAGTACTTC

d_gene: .
v_gene: TRBV5-1
abundance: .
j_gene: TRBJ2-1
CDR3aa: CASSLIYGTYNEQFF
CDR3nt: TGCGCCAGCAGCTTGATATACGGGACCTACAATGAGCAGTTCTTC

d_gene: .
v_gene: TRBV4-1
abundance: many
j_gene: TRBJ2-5
CDR3aa: CASSQGVRETQYF
CDR3nt: TGCGCCAGCAGCCAGGGGGTTCGGGAGACCCAGTACTTC

d_gene: .
v_gene: TRBV4-1
abundance: .
j_gene: TRBJ2-5
CDR3aa: CASSPGEAEDQYF
CDR3nt: TGCGCCAGCAGCCCCGGGGAGGCAGAAGACCAGTACTTC

d_gene: .
v_gene: TRBV10-3
abundance: many
j_gene: TRBJ1-4
CDR3aa: CAINPGPNEKLFF
CDR3nt: TGTGCCATCAACCCGGGACCTAATGAAAAACTGTTTTTT

d_gene: TRBD2
v_gene: TRBV5-5
abundance: .
j_gene: TRBJ2-1
CDR3aa: CASVDERGSSYNEQFF
CDR3nt: TGTGCCAGCGTTGACGAGCGGGGGAGCTCCTACAATGAGCAGTTCTTC

d_gene: TRBD1
v_gene: TRBV20-1
abundance: .
j_gene: TRBJ1-2
CDR3aa: CSARQGPGYTF
CDR3nt: TGCAGTGCAAGACAGGGGCCTGGCTACACCTTC

d_gene: .
v_gene: TRBV20-1
abundance: .
j_gene: TRBJ2-3
CDR3aa: CSARVGTELLDTQYF
CDR3nt: TGCAGTGCTAGAGTCGGTACAGAGCTGCTGGATACGCAGTATTTT

d_gene: TRBD1
v_gene: TRBV30
abundance: few
j_gene: TRBJ2-1
CDR3aa: CAWSPGTGYNEQFF
CDR3nt: TGTGCCTGGAGTCCAGGGACAGGATACAATGAGCAGTTCTTC

d_gene: TRBD2
v_gene: TRBV11-1
abundance: many
j_gene: TRBJ2-1
CDR3aa: CASRWAGGGYNEQFF
CDR3nt: TGTGCCAGTCGATGGGCGGGAGGGGGATACAATGAGCAGTTCTTC

d_gene: TRBD1
v_gene: TRBV29-1
abundance: .
j_gene: TRBJ2-2
CDR3aa: CSARQGGTGELFF
CDR3nt: TGCAGCGCTAGACAGGGTGGCACCGGGGAGCTGTTTTTT

d_gene: .
v_gene: TRBV20-1
abundance: many
j_gene: TRBJ2-5
CDR3aa: CSSELVVGGETQYF
CDR3nt: TGCAGTTCCGAATTGGTTGTGGGGGGAGAGACCCAGTACTTC

d_gene: .
v_gene: TRBV11-2
abundance: many
j_gene: TRBJ1-1
CDR3aa: CASSLISAEAFF
CDR3nt: TGTGCCAGCAGCTTAATCAGCGCTGAAGCTTTCTTT

d_gene: TRBD2
v_gene: TRBV10-3
abundance: few
j_gene: TRBJ2-1
CDR3aa: CAIRDPGTSGSDEQFF
CDR3nt: TGTGCCATCAGAGACCCCGGGACTAGCGGGTCCGATGAGCAGTTCTTC

d_gene: .
v_gene: TRBV12-3/TRBV12-4
abundance: .
j_gene: TRBJ1-5
CDR3aa: CASSYTVNSNQPQHF
CDR3nt: TGTGCCAGCAGTTATACTGTGAATAGCAATCAGCCCCAGCATTTT

d_gene: TRBD2
v_gene: TRBV27
abundance: many
j_gene: TRBJ2-3
CDR3aa: CATTSSGRLTDTQYF
CDR3nt: TGTGCCACGACCTCTAGCGGGAGGTTGACGGATACGCAGTATTTT

d_gene: TRBD1
v_gene: TRBV7-2
abundance: .
j_gene: TRBJ1-2
CDR3aa: CASSGRGRNGYTF
CDR3nt: TGCGCCAGCAGCGGAAGGGGGCGGAATGGCTACACCTTC

d_gene: .
v_gene: TRBV20-1
abundance: .
j_gene: TRBJ2-6
CDR3aa: CSARGQGGSGANVLTF
CDR3nt: TGCAGTGCTAGGGGGCAGGGCGGCTCTGGGGCCAACGTCCTGACTTTC

d_gene: TRBD1
v_gene: TRBV19
abundance: .
j_gene: TRBJ2-3
CDR3aa: CARYRGRTDTQYF
CDR3nt: TGTGCCAGATACAGGGGGCGCACAGATACGCAGTATTTT

d_gene: TRBD2
v_gene: TRBV12-3/TRBV12-4
abundance: .
j_gene: TRBJ2-5
CDR3aa: CASSRYWGGYF
CDR3nt: TGTGCCAGCAGTCGATATTGGGGGGGTTACTTC

d_gene: TRBD1
v_gene: TRBV20-1
abundance: many
j_gene: TRBJ2-7
CDR3aa: CSAIPLGQGSYEQYF
CDR3nt: TGCAGTGCTATCCCCCTCGGACAGGGCTCCTACGAGCAGTACTTC

d_gene: TRBD1
v_gene: TRBV6-1
abundance: .
j_gene: TRBJ1-5
CDR3aa: CASSKTGGGGPQHF
CDR3nt: TGTGCCAGCAGTAAAACAGGGGGCGGAGGTCCCCAGCATTTT

d_gene: .
v_gene: TRBV12-3/TRBV12-4
abundance: many
j_gene: TRBJ2-7
CDR3aa: CASSSWDTYEQYF
CDR3nt: TGTGCCAGCAGTTCCTGGGACACGTACGAGCAGTACTTC

d_gene: .
v_gene: TRBV28
abundance: many
j_gene: TRBJ1-1
CDR3aa: CASSLRLFTGGAFF
CDR3nt: TGTGCCAGCAGTCTCCGACTTTTCACGGGTGGAGCTTTCTTT

d_gene: .
v_gene: TRBV20-1
abundance: once
j_gene: TRBJ1-5
CDR3aa: CSARAYSNQPQHF
CDR3nt: TGCAGTGCTAGAGCGTATAGCAATCAGCCCCAGCATTTT

d_gene: .
v_gene: TRBV4-1
abundance: few
j_gene: TRBJ2-5
CDR3aa: CASSPDLSQETQYF
CDR3nt: TGCGCCAGCAGCCCTGACTTAAGTCAAGAGACCCAGTACTTC

d_gene: .
v_gene: TRBV7-2
abundance: many
j_gene: TRBJ2-3
CDR3aa: CASSLVALRTDTQYF
CDR3nt: TGTGCCAGCAGCTTAGTGGCTCTACGCACAGATACGCAGTATTTT

d_gene: TRBD1
v_gene: TRBV28
abundance: many
j_gene: TRBJ1-1
CDR3aa: CASSRDRGRPDTEAFF
CDR3nt: TGTGCCAGCAGTCGGGACAGGGGTCGTCCGGACACTGAAGCTTTCTTT

d_gene: .
v_gene: TRBV30
abundance: few
j_gene: TRBJ2-6
CDR3aa: CAWSAGAGANVLTF
CDR3nt: TGTGCCTGGAGTGCAGGGGCTGGGGCCAACGTCCTGACTTTC

d_gene: .
v_gene: TRBV19
abundance: .
j_gene: TRBJ2-7
CDR3aa: CASSIAGTEQYF
CDR3nt: TGTGCCAGTAGTATTGCAGGGACCGAGCAGTACTTC

d_gene: .
v_gene: TRBV28
abundance: few
j_gene: TRBJ1-4
CDR3aa: CASQGINEKLFF
CDR3nt: TGTGCCAGTCAGGGGATTAATGAAAAACTGTTTTTT

d_gene: .
v_gene: TRBV20-1
abundance: .
j_gene: TRBJ2-1
CDR3aa: CSAGSFPRNNEQFF
CDR3nt: TGCAGTGCTGGATCCTTTCCGCGCAACAATGAGCAGTTCTTC